The T cell receptor (beta chain) under discussion was sequenced for a study of blood T cells in healthy people across ages. Study-wide results and limits: Diversity figures derived from one million T cells were judged to underestimate the true value. The recorded TCR beta diversity per million T cells decreased in a roughly linear manner with age. Changes in expanded clonotypes were possibly confounded, as the CMV status of donors was unknown.

Russia was home to the donors, healthy Caucasian individuals aged roughly 6 to 95. With respect to this clonotype: Its antigen is as yet unknown.

The second PCR ran about 6 to 11 cycles with a sample-barcoded 5' primer and J-beta primers. TCRdb reprocessed the 5' RACE reads with MiXCR, giving one entry per CDR3 protein. The sample shows hundreds of thousands of distinct CDR3 sequences, about 52% of them seen only once. Germline loops: CDR1 SGHTA, CDR2 FQGTGA. The CDR3 consists of 13 residues. The V end lost 8 bases, the J end lost 6 bases, and 16 bases lay between the germline ends. Sequencing was done on a sample of blood. This clonotype was sampled from a woman aged 55-70 years in good health. This sequence joins TRBV7-3 and TRBJ1-1; possibly TRBD1 for D (6 bases). CDR3 sequence reads: CASGPQGYAEAFF. Written as DNA, the CDR3 is TGTGCCAGCGGACCACAGGGTTACGCTGAAGCTTTCTTT.